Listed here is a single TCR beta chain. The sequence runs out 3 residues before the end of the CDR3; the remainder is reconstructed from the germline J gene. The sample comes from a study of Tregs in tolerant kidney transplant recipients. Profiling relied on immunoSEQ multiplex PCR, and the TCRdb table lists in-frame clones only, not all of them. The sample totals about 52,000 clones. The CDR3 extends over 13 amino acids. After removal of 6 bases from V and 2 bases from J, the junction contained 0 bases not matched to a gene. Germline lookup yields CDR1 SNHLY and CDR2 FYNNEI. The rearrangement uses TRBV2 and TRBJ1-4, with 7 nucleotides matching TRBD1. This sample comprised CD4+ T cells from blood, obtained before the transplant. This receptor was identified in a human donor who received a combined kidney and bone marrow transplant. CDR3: CASRGQTNEKLFF. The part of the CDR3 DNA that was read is TGTGCCAGCAGGGGACAGACTAATGAAAAA.